This TCR beta chain was identified during a study of blood T cell repertoires in COVID-19. Whole-study context: Donors in the United States, Italy and Spain gave samples during acute or convalescent COVID-19. In each case, the material was cDNA or gDNA derived from T cells, B-cell-depleted T cells, or PBMCs.

Losses at the gene ends were 6 bases for V and 5 bases for J; bases not matched to a gene: 6. The CDR3 totals 13 residues. The germline V gene encodes CDR1 LNHDA and CDR2 SQIVND (reference sequence). Using immunoSEQ multiplex PCR, the repertoire was profiled, and TCRdb retains in-frame clones only, with some absent. The profile shows 200,000 to 250,000 clones, over 75% of them singletons. The V call is TRBV19, the J call TRBJ2-5; 7 positions agree with TRBD1. The specimen was peripheral blood. This sequence was found in a woman aged 70 to 79 with COVID-19, enrolled during active disease. The CDR3 region has the DNA TGTGCCAGTAGCATATCCAGGGGGGAGACCCAGTACTTC. Its protein is CASSISRGETQYF.